This is a list of T cell receptor beta chains from one sample in a study of blood T cell repertoires in COVID-19. Using immunoSEQ multiplex PCR, the repertoire was profiled, and TCRdb retains in-frame clones only, with some absent. Of roughly 380,000 clones in the sample, approximately 91% were seen once. The source material was PBMCs or T cells enriched from blood (not recorded which). These receptors were collected from a young woman who had been exposed to COVID-19. The CDR3 runs from the conserved cysteine through the conserved F or W. A D gene is named only where the DNA matches it firmly. The size field is filled for only some rows; it gives once, few, many or a size class.

>TRBV2|NA|NA|TRBJ2-7
CASSGGKSLFDEQYF
TGTGCCAGCAGTGGGGGCAAATCCCTATTTGACGAGCAGTACTTC
>TRBV5-6|NA|NA|TRBJ1-1
CASSFGQNTEAFF
TGTGCCAGCAGCTTTGGACAGAACACTGAAGCTTTCTTT
>TRBV6-2/TRBV6-3|NA|NA|TRBJ1-5
CASSYGGAGQPQHF
TGTGCCAGCAGTTACGGCGGGGCTGGCCAGCCCCAGCATTTT
>TRBV14|NA|NA|TRBJ1-5
CASSQDFGGLCNQPQHF
TGTGCCAGCAGCCAAGACTTCGGGGGGCTGTGCAATCAGCCCCAGCATTTT
>TRBV7-6|NA|NA|TRBJ2-7
CASSLGVRVGSYEQYF
TGTGCCAGCAGCTTAGGGGTCAGGGTCGGCTCCTACGAGCAGTACTTC
>TRBV5-8|NA|NA|TRBJ1-1
CASSLGLNTEAFF
TGTGCCAGCAGCCTGGGGCTGAACACTGAAGCTTTCTTT
>TRBV6-2/TRBV6-3|NA|NA|TRBJ2-2
CASSLGRDTGELFF
TGTGCCAGCAGTCTCGGCAGGGACACCGGGGAGCTGTTTTTT
>TRBV28|NA|NA|TRBJ2-7
CASSSPGSTFYEQYF
TGTGCCAGCAGTTCCCCCGGGTCGACCTTCTACGAGCAGTACTTC
>TRBV6-1|NA|NA|TRBJ1-5
CASSASRHPGDQPQHF
TGTGCCAGCAGTGCCTCCCGGCACCCAGGGGATCAGCCCCAGCATTTT
>TRBV19|NA|TRBD2|TRBJ2-2
CASNSGLAMGELFF
TGTGCCAGTAACTCCGGACTAGCGATGGGGGAGCTGTTTTTT
>TRBV6-5|NA|NA|TRBJ2-1
CASSSVGGEDYNEQFF
TGTGCCAGCAGTTCGGTGGGGGGAGAGGACTACAATGAGCAGTTCTTC
>TRBV28|NA|NA|TRBJ2-1
CATTGDEQFF
TGTGCCACCACCGGGGATGAGCAGTTCTTC
>TRBV5-4|NA|TRBD1|TRBJ2-7
CASSSMPGQGNYEQYF
TGTGCCAGCAGCAGTATGCCGGGACAGGGGAACTACGAGCAGTACTTC
>TRBV9|NA|NA|TRBJ1-1
CASSVAGNTEAFF
TGTGCCAGCAGCGTAGCCGGGAACACTGAAGCTTTCTTT
>TRBV5-1|once|NA|TRBJ2-1
CASSRDTDYNEQFF
TGCGCCAGCAGCCGGGACACGGATTACAATGAGCAGTTCTTC
>TRBV6-5|NA|NA|TRBJ2-7
CASSYSAGYEQYF
TGTGCCAGCAGTTACTCGGCAGGCTACGAGCAGTACTTC
>TRBV5-1|NA|TRBD1|TRBJ1-2
CASSLEGSGGTDGYTF
TGCGCCAGCAGCTTGGAAGGATCTGGGGGGACAGATGGCTACACCTTC
>TRBV10-3|NA|NA|TRBJ2-2
CAISEQGRTGELFF
TGTGCCATCAGTGAACAGGGGAGGACCGGGGAGCTGTTTTTT
>TRBV11-2|NA|NA|TRBJ2-7
CASSLEGQGGYEQYF
TGTGCCAGCAGCTTAGAGGGTCAGGGGGGCTACGAGCAGTACTTC
>TRBV23-1|NA|NA|TRBJ1-2
CASSQVIGDYTF
TGCGCCAGCAGTCAAGTCATCGGGGACTACACCTTC
>TRBV6-5|NA|NA|TRBJ2-2
CASSYSGEPIPGELFF
TGTGCCAGCAGTTACTCTGGGGAGCCGATACCCGGGGAGCTGTTTTTT
>TRBV28|NA|NA|TRBJ2-4
CASSLKGNQAGIQYF
TGTGCCAGCAGTTTAAAGGGGAACCAAGCGGGCATTCAGTACTTC
>TRBV5-1|once|TRBD1|TRBJ2-5
CASRLGQVQETQYF
TGCGCCAGCAGACTAGGACAGGTCCAAGAGACCCAGTACTTC
>TRBV10-3|NA|TRBD1|TRBJ1-5
CAISEADRGRPQHF
TGTGCCATCAGCGAGGCTGACAGGGGGCGGCCCCAGCATTTT
>TRBV6-5|NA|TRBD1|TRBJ2-3
CASSKQQGITDTQYF
TGTGCCAGCAGTAAACAACAGGGGATCACAGATACGCAGTATTTT
>TRBV28|NA|TRBD1|TRBJ2-7
CASRPTGGPGSYEQYF
TGTGCCAGCAGGCCGACAGGGGGCCCTGGCTCCTACGAGCAGTACTTC
>TRBV14|NA|NA|TRBJ1-3
CASSPDSYLSGNTIYF
TGTGCCAGCAGCCCTGACAGCTATCTCTCTGGAAACACCATATATTTT
>TRBV9|NA|NA|TRBJ1-2
CASSATGGSRYGYTF
TGTGCCAGCAGCGCCACTGGGGGGAGCCGCTATGGCTACACCTTC
>TRBV2|NA|TRBD1|TRBJ1-2
CAGDRGPKGYTF
TGTGCCGGGGACAGGGGGCCGAAAGGCTACACCTTC
>TRBV7-8|NA|TRBD2|TRBJ2-2
CASSLGSGASNTGELFF
TGTGCCAGCAGCTTAGGGAGCGGGGCGTCGAACACCGGGGAGCTGTTTTTT
>TRBV29-1|NA|NA|TRBJ1-3
CSVSAGYSGNTIYF
TGCAGCGTCTCCGCCGGGTACTCTGGAAACACCATATATTTT
>TRBV3-1/TRBV3-2|NA|TRBD2|TRBJ2-2
CASSHSGRTGELFF
TGTGCCAGCAGCCATAGCGGGAGGACCGGGGAGCTGTTTTTT